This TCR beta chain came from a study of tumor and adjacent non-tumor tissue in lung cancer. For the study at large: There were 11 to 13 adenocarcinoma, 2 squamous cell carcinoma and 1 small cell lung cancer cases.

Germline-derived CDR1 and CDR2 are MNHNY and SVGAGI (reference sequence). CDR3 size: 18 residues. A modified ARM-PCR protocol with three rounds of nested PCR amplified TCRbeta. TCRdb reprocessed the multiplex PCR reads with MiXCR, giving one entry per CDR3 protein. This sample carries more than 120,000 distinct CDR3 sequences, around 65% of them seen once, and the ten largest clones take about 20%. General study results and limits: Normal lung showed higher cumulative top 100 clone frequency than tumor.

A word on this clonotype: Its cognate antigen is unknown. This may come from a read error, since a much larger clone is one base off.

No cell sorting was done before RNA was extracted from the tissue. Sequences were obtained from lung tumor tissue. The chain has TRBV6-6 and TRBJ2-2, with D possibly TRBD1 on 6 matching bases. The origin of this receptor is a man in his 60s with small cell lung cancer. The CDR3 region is CASSYSRGSNPNTRELFF. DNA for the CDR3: TGTGCCAGCAGTTACAGCAGGGGATCTAATCCGAACACCAGGGAGCTGTTTTTT.